Following are 3 T cell receptor beta chains from one sample sequenced in a study of cytomegalovirus exposure and HLA in healthy donors (TCRdb year 2017). Libraries came from the immunoSEQ multiplex PCR assay. A mixture of 60 forward primers for TCR Vbeta segments and 13 reverse primers for TCR Jbeta segments was used in the multiplex PCR. TCRdb took over this immuneACCESS table, retaining in-frame rearrangements with V and J assigned. Such tables are incomplete; in checked studies, under half of the missing clones stem from an unresolved V gene, and the remainder is unexplained. The sample includes about 140,000 clones, with 70% to 75% observed a single time. Jointly, the top ten make up 13% to 15% of the sample. The sequencing input was PBMCs. These receptors came from a human donor in good health.

The V call is TRBV5-1, the J call TRBJ2-5; 11 bases map to TRBD2. The V gene's germline CDR1 is SGHRS and CDR2 YFSETQ. After removal of 4 bases from V and 2 bases from J, the junction contained 4 bases not matched to a gene. The CDR3 is 15 residues long. The CDR3 spells CASSGGTSGQETQYF. The DNA of the CDR3 is TGCGCCAGCAGCGGAGGGACTAGCGGACAAGAGACCCAGTACTTC.

Only a few counts were recorded for this clone. The CDR3 DNA is TGTGCCAGTAGGGGGGAGGGGGAACAGCCCCAGCATTTT. This encodes CASRGEGEQPQHF. This chain joins TRBV19 and TRBJ1-5; a possible D gene is TRBD1 (6 bases). V dropped 6 bases and J dropped 7 bases, with 13 bases sitting between them. Germline CDR1 and CDR2: LNHDA and SQIVND (reference sequence). This CDR3 comprises 13 residues.

The genes are TRBV11-2 and TRBJ2-7; D gene uncertain. CDR1 and CDR2 from the germline V gene are SGHAT and FQNNGV. The CDR3 length is 14 residues. Between the trimmed V and J ends, which lost 0 bases and 3 bases, there was a span of 9 bases. The CDR3 bases are TGTGCCAGCAGCTTAGACGTGAGCTACTACGAGCAGTACTTC. Residues: CASSLDVSYYEQYF.